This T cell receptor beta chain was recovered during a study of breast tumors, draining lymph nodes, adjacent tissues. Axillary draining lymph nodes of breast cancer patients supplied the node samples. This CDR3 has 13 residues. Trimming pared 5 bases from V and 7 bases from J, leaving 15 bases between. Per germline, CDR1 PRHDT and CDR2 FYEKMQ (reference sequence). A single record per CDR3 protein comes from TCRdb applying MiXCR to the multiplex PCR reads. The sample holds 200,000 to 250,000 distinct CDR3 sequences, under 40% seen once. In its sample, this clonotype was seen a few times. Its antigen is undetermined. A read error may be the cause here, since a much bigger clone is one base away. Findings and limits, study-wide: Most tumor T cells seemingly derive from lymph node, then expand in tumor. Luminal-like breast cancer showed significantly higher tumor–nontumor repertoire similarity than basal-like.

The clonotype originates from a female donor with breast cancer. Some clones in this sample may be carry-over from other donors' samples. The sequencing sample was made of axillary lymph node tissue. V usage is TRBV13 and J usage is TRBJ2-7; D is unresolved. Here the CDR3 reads CASSARTPGEQYF. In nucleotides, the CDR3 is TGTGCCAGCAGCGCGCGGACCCCCGGGGAGCAGTACTTC.